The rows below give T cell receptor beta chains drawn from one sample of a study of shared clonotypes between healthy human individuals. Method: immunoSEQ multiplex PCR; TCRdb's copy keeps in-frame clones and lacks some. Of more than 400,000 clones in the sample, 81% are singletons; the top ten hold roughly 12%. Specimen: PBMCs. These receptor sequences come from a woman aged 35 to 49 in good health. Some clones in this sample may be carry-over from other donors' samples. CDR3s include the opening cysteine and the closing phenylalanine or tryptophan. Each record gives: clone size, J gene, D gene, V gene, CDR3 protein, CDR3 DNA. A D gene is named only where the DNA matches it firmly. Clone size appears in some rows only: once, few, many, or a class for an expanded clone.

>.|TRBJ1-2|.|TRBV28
CASSRPTQGPPGLNNYGYTF
TGTGCCAGCAGTCGACCCACCCAGGGTCCACCAGGGTTAAATAACTATGGCTACACCTTC
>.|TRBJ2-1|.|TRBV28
CASRIDAGDSEQFF
TGTGCCAGCAGAATCGACGCCGGCGATAGTGAGCAGTTCTTC
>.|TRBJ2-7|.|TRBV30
CALTPRNSYEQYF
TGTGCCCTTACCCCCCGAAACTCCTACGAGCAGTACTTC
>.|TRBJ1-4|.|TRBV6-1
CASSPPGSPFEKLFF
TGTGCCAGCAGTCCGCCAGGCAGCCCGTTTGAAAAACTGTTTTTT
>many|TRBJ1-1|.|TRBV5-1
CASSWDTRTEAFF
TGCGCCAGCAGCTGGGACACTAGGACTGAAGCTTTCTTT
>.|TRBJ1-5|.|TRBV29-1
CSVVSSGNQPQHF
TGCAGCGTTGTGTCCTCGGGCAATCAGCCCCAGCATTTT
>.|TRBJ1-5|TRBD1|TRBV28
CATFPSGTGVPQPQHF
TGTGCCACCTTTCCATCCGGGACAGGGGTTCCTCAGCCCCAGCATTTT
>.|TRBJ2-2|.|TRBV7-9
CASSLGAGQRTGELFF
TGTGCCAGCAGCTTGGGGGCGGGGCAGCGCACCGGGGAGCTGTTTTTT
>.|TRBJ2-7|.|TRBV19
CASSTSSYEQYF
TGTGCCAGTAGTACTTCCTCTTACGAGCAGTACTTC
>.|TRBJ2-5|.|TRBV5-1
CASSQPGSQETQYF
TGCGCCAGCAGCCAACCAGGCAGCCAAGAGACCCAGTACTTC
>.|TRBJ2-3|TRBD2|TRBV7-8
CASSSQREASTDTQYF
TGTGCCAGCAGCTCTCAGCGGGAGGCTAGCACAGATACGCAGTATTTT
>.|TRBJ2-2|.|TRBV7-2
CASSLAPTGELFF
TGTGCCAGCAGCTTGGCTCCCACCGGGGAGCTGTTTTTT
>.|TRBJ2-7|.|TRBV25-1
CASSDRSFEQYF
TGTGCCAGCAGTGACAGGTCCTTCGAGCAGTACTTC
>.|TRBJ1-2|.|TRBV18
CASSPDNAYGYTF
TGTGCCAGCTCACCCGACAATGCCTACGGCTACACCTTC
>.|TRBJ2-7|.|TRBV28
CASSNLATHEQYF
TGTGCTAGCAGTAACTTAGCAACCCACGAGCAGTACTTC
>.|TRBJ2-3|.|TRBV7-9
CASSDRATDTQYF
TGTGCCAGCAGCGACCGGGCCACAGATACGCAGTATTTT
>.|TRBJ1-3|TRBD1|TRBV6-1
CASSRTGVGNTIYF
TGTGCCAGCAGTCGGACAGGGGTCGGAAACACCATATATTTT
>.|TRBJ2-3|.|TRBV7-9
CASSQGEGLSPDTQYF
TGTGCCAGCAGCCAGGGGGAGGGTTTATCCCCAGATACGCAGTATTTT
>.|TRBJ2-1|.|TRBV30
CAWSLAYEQFF
TGTGCCTGGAGTCTAGCGTATGAGCAGTTCTTC
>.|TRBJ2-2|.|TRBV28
CASSLQKGSAGELFF
TGTGCCAGCAGTCTTCAGAAAGGGTCCGCCGGGGAGCTGTTTTTT
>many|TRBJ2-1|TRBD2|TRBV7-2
CASSLQAGGYNEQFF
TGTGCCAGCAGCCTTCAGGCGGGAGGCTACAATGAGCAGTTCTTC
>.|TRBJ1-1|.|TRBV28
CASRTPRGGAEAFF
TGTGCCAGCAGGACTCCGAGGGGGGGGGCTGAAGCTTTCTTT
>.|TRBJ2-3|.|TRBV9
CASSVRITAGDTQYF
TGTGCCAGCAGCGTAAGAATCACAGCTGGGGATACGCAGTATTTT
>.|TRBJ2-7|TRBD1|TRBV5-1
CASSLDPTGGEQYF
TGCGCCAGCAGCTTGGATCCGACAGGGGGCGAGCAGTACTTC
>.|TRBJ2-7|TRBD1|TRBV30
CAWTRTGVEQYF
TGTGCCTGGACTAGGACAGGGGTCGAGCAGTACTTC
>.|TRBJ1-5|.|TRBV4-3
CASSQERDQPQHF
TGCGCCAGCAGCCAAGAAAGGGATCAGCCCCAGCATTTT
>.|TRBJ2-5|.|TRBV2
CASSPWGAQYF
TGTGCCAGCAGTCCTTGGGGGGCCCAGTACTTC
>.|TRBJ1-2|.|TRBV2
CASSDIGYGYTF
TGTGCCAGCAGTGATATTGGTTATGGCTACACCTTC
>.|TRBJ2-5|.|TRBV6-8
CASRSRETQYF
TGTGCCAGCAGATCTCGGGAGACCCAGTACTTC
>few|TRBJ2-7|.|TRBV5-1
CASSLGTLVAYEQYF
TGCGCCAGCAGCTTGGGGACCCTCGTCGCCTACGAGCAGTACTTC
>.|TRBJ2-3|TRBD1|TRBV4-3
CASSPTPWTGAVWDTQYF
TGCGCCAGCAGCCCAACGCCTTGGACAGGGGCCGTGTGGGATACGCAGTATTTT
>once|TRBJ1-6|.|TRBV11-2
CASSLREGGPLHF
TGTGCCAGCAGCTTAAGGGAGGGGGGACCCCTCCACTTT
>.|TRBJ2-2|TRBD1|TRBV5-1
CASSSGQRGELFF
TGCGCCAGCAGCTCGGGACAGCGCGGGGAGCTGTTTTTT
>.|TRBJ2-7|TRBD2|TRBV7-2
CASSLSSGDLYEQYF
TGTGCCAGCAGCTTATCTAGCGGAGATCTTTACGAGCAGTACTTC
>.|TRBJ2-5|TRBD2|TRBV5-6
CASSASGSRETQYF
TGTGCCAGCAGCGCTAGCGGGAGCCGGGAGACCCAGTACTTC
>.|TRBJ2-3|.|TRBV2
CASSVSVDTQYF
TGTGCCAGCAGTGTAAGCGTAGATACGCAGTATTTT